These 2 T cell receptor beta chains were all obtained from the same sample, sequenced in a study of cytomegalovirus exposure and HLA in healthy donors. The PCR ran on 60 Vbeta and 13 Jbeta primers. Profiled with immunoSEQ multiplex PCR; TCRdb holds only in-frame clones, not every one. Altogether about 140,000 clones are present, roughly four fifths being singletons, with the ten largest covering about 1.6%. Sequencing input: PBMCs. The source is a female donor in good health and CMV-seronegative.

The chain carries TRBV7-9 and TRBJ2-2; D perhaps matches TRBD2 (5 bases). With 3 bases removed from V and 7 bases from J, the gap between germline ends came to 6 bases. The CDR3 length is 12 residues. The germline V gene encodes CDR1 SEHNR and CDR2 FQNEAQ (reference sequence). The CDR3 is CASSFGDGELFF. The CDR3, as DNA: TGTGCCAGCAGCTTCGGGGACGGGGAGCTGTTTTTT.

The chain has TRBV7-9 and TRBJ2-1, with 12 bases matching TRBD2. Germline V lookup: CDR1 SEHNR, CDR2 FQNEAQ (reference sequence). The CDR3 contains 15 residues. Trimming at V came to 2 bases and at J to 9 bases, leaving 5 bases not matched to a gene. The CDR3 region is CASSLKLAGGGEQFF. CDR3 in DNA: TGTGCCAGCAGCTTAAAACTAGCGGGAGGCGGTGAGCAGTTCTTC.